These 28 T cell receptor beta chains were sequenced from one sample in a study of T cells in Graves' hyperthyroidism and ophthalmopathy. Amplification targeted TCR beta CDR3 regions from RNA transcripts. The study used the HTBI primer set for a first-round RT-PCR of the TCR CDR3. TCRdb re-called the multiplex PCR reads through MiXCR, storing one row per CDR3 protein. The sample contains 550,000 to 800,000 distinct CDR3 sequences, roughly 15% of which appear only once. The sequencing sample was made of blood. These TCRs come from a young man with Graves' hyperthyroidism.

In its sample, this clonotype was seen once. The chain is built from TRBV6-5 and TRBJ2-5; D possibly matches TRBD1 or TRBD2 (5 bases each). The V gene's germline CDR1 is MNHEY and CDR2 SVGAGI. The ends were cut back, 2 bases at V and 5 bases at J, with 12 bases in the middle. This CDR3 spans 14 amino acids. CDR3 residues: CASSYEGPVETQYF. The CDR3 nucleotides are TGTGCCAGCAGTTACGAGGGACCAGTGGAGACCCAGTACTTC.

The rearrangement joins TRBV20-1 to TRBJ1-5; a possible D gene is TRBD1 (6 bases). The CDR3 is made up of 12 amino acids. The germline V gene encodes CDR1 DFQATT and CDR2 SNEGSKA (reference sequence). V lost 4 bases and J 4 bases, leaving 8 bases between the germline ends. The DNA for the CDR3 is TGCAGTGCTATCGGACAGAATCAGCCCCAGCATTTT. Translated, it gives CSAIGQNQPQHF.

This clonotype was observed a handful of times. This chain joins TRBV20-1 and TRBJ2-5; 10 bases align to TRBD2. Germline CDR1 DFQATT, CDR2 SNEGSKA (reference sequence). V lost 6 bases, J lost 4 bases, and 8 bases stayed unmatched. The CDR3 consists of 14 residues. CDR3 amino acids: CSASVTSGRETQYF. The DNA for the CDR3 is TGCAGTGCGTCCGTGACTAGCGGGCGAGAGACCCAGTACTTC.

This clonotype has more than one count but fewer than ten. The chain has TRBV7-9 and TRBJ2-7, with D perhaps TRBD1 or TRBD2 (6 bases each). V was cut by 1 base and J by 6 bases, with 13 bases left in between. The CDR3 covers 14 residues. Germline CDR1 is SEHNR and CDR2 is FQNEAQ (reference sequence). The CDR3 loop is CASSLGGGTSEQYF. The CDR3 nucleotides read TGTGCCAGCAGCTTAGGTGGCGGGACAAGCGAGCAGTACTTC.

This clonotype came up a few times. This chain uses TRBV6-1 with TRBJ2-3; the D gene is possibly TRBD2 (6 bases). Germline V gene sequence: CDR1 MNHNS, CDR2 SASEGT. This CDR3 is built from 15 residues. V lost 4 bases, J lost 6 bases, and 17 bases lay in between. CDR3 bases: TGTGCCAGCAGTGTTGGGGGAGGACGGATGGATACGCAGTATTTT. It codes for CASSVGGGRMDTQYF.

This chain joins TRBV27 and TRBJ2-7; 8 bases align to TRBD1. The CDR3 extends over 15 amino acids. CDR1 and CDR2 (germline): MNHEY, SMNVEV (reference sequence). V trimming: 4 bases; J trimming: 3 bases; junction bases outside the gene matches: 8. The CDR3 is CASSSYRGMVYEQYF. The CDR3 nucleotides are TGTGCCAGCAGTTCCTACAGGGGGATGGTCTACGAGCAGTACTTC.

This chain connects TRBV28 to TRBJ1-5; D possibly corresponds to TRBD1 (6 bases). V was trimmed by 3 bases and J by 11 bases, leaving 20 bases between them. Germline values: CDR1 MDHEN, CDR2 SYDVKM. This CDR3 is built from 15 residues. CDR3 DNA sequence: TGTGCCAGCAGTTTCAGGACAGCGGGATTGACAGCCCAGCATTTT. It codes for CASSFRTAGLTAQHF. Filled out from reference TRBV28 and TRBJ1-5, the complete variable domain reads DVKVTQSSRYLVKRTGEKVFLECVQDMDHENMFWYRQDPGLGLRLIYFSYDVKMKEKGDIPEGYSVSREKKERFSLILESASTNQTSMYLCASSFRTAGLTAQHFGDGTRLSIL.

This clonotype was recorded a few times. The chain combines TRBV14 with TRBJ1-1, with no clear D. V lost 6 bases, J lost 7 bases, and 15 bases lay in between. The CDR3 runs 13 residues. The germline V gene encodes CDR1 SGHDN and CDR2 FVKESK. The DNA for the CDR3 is TGTGCCAGCAGTTTTGCCCGACTCAATGAAGCTTTCTTT. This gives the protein CASSFARLNEAFF.

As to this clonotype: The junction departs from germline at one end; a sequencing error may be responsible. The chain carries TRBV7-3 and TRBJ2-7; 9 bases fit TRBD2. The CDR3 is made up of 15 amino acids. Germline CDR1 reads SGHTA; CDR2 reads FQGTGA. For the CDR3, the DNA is TGTGCCAGCAGCCCCTCGGGACTAGCCGGGGACGAGCAGTGCTTC. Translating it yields CASSPSGLAGDEQCF.

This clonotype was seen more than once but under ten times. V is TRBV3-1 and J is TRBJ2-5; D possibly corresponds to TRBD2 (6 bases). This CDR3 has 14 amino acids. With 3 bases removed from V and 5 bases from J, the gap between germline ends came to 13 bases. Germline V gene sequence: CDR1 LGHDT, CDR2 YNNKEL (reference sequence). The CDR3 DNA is TGTGCCAGCAGCCACCTCGGGAGTCGGGAGACCCAGTACTTC. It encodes CASSHLGSRETQYF.

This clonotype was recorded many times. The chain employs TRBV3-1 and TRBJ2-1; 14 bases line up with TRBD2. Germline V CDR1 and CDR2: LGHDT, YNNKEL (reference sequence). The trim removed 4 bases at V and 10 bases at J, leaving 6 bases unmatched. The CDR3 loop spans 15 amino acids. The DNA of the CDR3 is TGTGCCAGCAGCCGAGGACTAGCGGGAGGATCAGAGCAGTTCTTC. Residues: CASSRGLAGGSEQFF.

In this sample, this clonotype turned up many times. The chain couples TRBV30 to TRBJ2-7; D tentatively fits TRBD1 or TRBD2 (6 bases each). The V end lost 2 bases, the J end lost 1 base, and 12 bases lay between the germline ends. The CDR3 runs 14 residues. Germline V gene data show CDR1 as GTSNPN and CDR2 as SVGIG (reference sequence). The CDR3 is CAWSNKGGSYEQYF. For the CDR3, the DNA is TGTGCCTGGAGTAATAAGGGGGGATCCTACGAGCAGTACTTC.

The CDR3 DNA sequence: TGTGCCAGCAGTTCCAACAGGTTTTGGGAGCAGTTCTTC. Translated: CASSSNRFWEQFF. The genes are TRBV6-5 and TRBJ2-1; the D gene is possibly TRBD1 (5 bases). The CDR3 sequence is 13 residues long. Germline CDR1 MNHEY, CDR2 SVGAGI. Deletions cut 4 bases from V and 10 bases from J, with 14 bases between.

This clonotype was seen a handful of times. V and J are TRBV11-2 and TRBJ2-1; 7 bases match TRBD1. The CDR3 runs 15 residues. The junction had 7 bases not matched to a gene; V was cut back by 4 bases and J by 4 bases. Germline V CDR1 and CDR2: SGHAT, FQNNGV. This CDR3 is CASSSPGQPYNEQFF. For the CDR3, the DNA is TGTGCCAGCAGCTCCCCGGGACAGCCTTACAATGAGCAGTTCTTC.

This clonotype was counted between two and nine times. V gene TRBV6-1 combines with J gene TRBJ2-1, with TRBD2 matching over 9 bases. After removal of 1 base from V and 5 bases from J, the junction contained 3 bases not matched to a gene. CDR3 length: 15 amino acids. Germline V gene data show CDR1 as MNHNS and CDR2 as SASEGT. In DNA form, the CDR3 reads TGTGCCAGCAGTGAAGTCCTAGCGGGGAACAATGAGCAGTTCTTC. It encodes CASSEVLAGNNEQFF.

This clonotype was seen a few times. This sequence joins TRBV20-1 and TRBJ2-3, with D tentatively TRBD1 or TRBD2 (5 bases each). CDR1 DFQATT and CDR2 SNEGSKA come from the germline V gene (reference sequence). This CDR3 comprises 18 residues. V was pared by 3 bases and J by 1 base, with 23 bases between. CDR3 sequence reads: CSARLKKGSARGTDTQYF. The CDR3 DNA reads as TGCAGTGCTAGGCTCAAGAAGGGGAGCGCGAGGGGCACAGATACGCAGTATTTT.

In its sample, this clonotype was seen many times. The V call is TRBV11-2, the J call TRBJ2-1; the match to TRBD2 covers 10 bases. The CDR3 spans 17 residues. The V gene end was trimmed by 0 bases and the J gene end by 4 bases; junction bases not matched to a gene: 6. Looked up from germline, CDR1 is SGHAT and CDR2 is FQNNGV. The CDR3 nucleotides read TGTGCCAGCAGCTTAGATTGGGGACTAGCGCAATACAATGAGCAGTTCTTC. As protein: CASSLDWGLAQYNEQFF.

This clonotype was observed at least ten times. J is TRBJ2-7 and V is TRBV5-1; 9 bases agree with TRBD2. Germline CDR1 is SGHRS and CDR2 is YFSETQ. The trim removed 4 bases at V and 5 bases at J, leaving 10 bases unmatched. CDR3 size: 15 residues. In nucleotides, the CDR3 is TGCGCCAGCAGCCTCCTTAGCGGGAGTTTCAACGAGCAGTACTTC. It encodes CASSLLSGSFNEQYF.

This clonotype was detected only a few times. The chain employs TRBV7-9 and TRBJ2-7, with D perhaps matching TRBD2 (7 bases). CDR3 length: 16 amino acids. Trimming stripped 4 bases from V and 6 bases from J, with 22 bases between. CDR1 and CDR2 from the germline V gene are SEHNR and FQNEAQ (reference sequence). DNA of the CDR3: TGTGCCAGCAGCTCCACCGTACAGGGAGGGTTGGGCGAGCAGTACTTC. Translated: CASSSTVQGGLGEQYF.

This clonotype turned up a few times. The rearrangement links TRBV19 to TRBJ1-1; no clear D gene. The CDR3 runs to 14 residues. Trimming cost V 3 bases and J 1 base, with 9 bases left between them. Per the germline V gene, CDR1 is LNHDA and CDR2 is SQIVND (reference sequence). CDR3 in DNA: TGTGCCAGTAGTATTAACAGACAGAACACTGAAGCTTTCTTT. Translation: CASSINRQNTEAFF.

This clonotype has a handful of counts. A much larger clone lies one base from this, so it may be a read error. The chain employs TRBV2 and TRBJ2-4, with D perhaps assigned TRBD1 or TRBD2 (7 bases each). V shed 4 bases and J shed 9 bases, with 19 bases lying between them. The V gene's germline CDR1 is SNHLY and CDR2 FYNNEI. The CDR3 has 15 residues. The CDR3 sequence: CASSAVQGVAGIQYF. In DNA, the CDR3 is TGTGCCAGCAGTGCGGTCCAGGGGGTAGCGGGCATTCAGTACTTC.

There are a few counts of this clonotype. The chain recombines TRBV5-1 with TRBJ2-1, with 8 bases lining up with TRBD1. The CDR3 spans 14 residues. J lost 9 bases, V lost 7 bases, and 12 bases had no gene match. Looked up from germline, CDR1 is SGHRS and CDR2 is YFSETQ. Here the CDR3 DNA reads TGCGCCAGCCAACAGTCAGGGGGCCGGTCTGAGCAGTTCTTC. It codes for CASQQSGGRSEQFF. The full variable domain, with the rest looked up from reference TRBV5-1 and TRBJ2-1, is KAGVTQTPRYLIKTRGQQVTLSCSPISGHRSVSWYQQTPGQGLQFLFEYFSETQRNKGNFPGRFSGRQFSNSRSEMNVSTLELGDSALYLCASQQSGGRSEQFFGPGTRLTVL.

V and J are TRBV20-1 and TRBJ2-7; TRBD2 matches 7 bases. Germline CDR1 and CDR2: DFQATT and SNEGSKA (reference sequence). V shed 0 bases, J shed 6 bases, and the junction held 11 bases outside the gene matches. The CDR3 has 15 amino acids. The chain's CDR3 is CSARDTRGSGLEQYF. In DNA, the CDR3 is TGCAGTGCTAGAGATACGCGCGGGAGTGGCCTCGAGCAGTACTTC.

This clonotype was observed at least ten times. In DNA, the CDR3 is TGTGCCAGCAGTTTGGCCACGAACACCGGGGAGCTGTTTTTT. Its protein product is CASSLATNTGELFF. The rearrangement uses TRBV28 and TRBJ2-2; the D is unclear. Germline V CDR1 and CDR2: MDHEN, SYDVKM. The CDR3 is 14 residues long. The V end lost 3 bases, the J end lost 0 bases, and 5 bases lay between the germline ends.

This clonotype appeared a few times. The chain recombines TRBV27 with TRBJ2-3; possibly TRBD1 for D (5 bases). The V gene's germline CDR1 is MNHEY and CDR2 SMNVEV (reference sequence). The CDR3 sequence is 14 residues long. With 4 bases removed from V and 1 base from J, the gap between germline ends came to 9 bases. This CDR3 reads CASSWGKRTDTQYF. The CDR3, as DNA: TGTGCCAGCAGTTGGGGCAAACGCACAGATACGCAGTATTTT.

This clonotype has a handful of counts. The CDR3 spells CASSLGGQGLETQYF. The CDR3 DNA follows: TGTGCCAGCAGTTTAGGGGGACAGGGGCTAGAGACCCAGTACTTC. The chain uses TRBV28 and TRBJ2-5, with 10 bases fitting TRBD1. The V gene end was trimmed by 2 bases and the J gene end by 4 bases; junction bases not matched to a gene: 4. Germline V gives CDR1 MDHEN, CDR2 SYDVKM. This CDR3 is 15 amino acids long.

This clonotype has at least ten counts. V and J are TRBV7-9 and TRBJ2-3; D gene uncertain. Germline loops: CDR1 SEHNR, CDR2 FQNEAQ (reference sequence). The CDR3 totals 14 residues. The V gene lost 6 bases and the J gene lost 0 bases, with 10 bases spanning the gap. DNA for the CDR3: TGTGCCAGCAGGCGGACGGTTAGCACAGATACGCAGTATTTT. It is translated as CASRRTVSTDTQYF.

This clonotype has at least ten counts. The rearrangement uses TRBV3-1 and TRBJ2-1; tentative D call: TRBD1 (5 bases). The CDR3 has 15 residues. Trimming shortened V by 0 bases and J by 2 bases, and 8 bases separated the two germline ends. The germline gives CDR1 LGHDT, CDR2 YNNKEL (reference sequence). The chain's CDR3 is CASSQDRVTYNEQFF. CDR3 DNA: TGTGCCAGCAGCCAAGACAGGGTGACCTACAATGAGCAGTTCTTC.